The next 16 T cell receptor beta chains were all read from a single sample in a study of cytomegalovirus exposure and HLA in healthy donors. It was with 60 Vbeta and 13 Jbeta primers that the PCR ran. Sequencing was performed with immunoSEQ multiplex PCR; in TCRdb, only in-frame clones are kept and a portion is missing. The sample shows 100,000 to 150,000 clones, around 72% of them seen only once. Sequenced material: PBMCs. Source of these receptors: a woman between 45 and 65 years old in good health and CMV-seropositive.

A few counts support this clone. This chain's CDR3 is CASSLALAGGTDTQYF. The DNA for the CDR3 is TGTGCCAGCAGCTTAGCGTTAGCGGGGGGAACAGATACGCAGTATTTT. The chain is built from TRBV7-2 and TRBJ2-3, with 10 bases that match TRBD2. This CDR3 comprises 16 residues. Trimming removed 0 bases from V and 3 bases from J; junction bases left unmatched: 3. The germline V gene encodes CDR1 SGHTA and CDR2 FQGNSA.

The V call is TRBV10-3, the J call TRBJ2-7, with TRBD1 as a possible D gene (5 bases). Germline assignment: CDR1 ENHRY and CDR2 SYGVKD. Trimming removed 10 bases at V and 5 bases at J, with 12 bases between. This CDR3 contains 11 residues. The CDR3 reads CATRQTDEQYF. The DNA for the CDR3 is TGTGCCACCAGACAGACGGACGAGCAGTACTTC.

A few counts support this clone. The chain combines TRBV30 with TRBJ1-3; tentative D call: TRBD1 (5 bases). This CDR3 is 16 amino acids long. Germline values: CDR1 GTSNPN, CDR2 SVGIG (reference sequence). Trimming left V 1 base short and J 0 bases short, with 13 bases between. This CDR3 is CAWSGRDGASGNTIYF. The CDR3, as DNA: TGTGCCTGGAGTGGGAGGGACGGTGCCTCTGGAAACACCATATATTTT.

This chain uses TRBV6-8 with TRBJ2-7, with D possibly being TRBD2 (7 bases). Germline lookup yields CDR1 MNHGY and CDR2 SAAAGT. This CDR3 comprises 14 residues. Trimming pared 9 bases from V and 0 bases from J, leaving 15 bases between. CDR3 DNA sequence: TGTGCCAGTACCGGGGGCGGGAGCTCCTACGAGCAGTACTTC. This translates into CASTGGGSSYEQYF.

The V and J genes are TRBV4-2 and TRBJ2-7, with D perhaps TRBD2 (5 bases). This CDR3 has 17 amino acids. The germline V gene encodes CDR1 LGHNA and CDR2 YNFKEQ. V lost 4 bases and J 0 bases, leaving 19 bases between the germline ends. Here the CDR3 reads CASSRQAAHQSSYEQYF. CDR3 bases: TGTGCCAGCAGCCGCCAAGCGGCACACCAAAGCTCCTACGAGCAGTACTTC.

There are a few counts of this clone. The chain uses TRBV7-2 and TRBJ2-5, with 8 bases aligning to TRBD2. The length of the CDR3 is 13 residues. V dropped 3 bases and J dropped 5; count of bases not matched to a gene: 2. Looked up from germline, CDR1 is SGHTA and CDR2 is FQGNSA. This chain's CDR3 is CASSLTSAETQYF. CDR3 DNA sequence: TGTGCCAGCAGCTTGACTAGCGCGGAGACCCAGTACTTC. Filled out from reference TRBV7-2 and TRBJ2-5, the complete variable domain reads GAGVSQSPSNKVTEKGKDVELRCDPISGHTALYWYRQSLGQGLEFLIYFQGNSAPDKSGLPSDRFSAERTGGSVSTLTIQRTQQEDSAVYLCASSLTSAETQYFGPGTRLLVL.

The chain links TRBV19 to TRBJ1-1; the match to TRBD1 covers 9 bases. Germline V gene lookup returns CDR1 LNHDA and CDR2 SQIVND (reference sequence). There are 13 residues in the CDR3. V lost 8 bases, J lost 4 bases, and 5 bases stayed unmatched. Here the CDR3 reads CASSTGGGTEAFF. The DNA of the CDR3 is TGTGCCAGTTCGACAGGGGGTGGCACTGAAGCTTTCTTT. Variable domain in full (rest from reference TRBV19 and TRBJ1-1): DGGITQSPKYLFRKEGQNVTLSCEQNLNHDAMYWYRQDPGQGLRLIYYSQIVNDFQKGDIAEGYSVSREKKESFPLTVTSAQKNPTAFYLCASSTGGGTEAFFGQGTRLTVV.

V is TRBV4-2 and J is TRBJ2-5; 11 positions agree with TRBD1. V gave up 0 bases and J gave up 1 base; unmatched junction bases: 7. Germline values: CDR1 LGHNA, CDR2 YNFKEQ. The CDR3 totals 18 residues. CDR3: CASSQDRTGGAFQETQYF. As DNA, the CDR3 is TGTGCCAGCAGCCAAGATAGGACAGGGGGCGCGTTCCAAGAGACCCAGTACTTC.

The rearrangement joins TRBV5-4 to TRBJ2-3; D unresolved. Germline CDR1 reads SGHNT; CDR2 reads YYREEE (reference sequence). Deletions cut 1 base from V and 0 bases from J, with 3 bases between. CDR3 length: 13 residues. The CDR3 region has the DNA TGTGCCAGCAGCTTGAGCAGCACAGATACGCAGTATTTT. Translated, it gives CASSLSSTDTQYF.

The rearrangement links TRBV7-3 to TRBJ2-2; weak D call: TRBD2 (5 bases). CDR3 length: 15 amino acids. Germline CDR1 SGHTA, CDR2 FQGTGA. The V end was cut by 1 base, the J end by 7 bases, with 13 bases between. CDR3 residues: CASSLNGIGFGELFF. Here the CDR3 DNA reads TGTGCCAGCAGCTTAAACGGGATAGGTTTCGGGGAGCTGTTTTTT.

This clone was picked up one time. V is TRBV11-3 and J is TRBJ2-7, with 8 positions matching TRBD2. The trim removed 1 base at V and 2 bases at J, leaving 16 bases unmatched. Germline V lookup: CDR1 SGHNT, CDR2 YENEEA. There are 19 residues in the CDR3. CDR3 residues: CASSLVDRFGGGSPYEQYF. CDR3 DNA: TGTGCCAGCAGCTTAGTAGACCGATTCGGCGGGGGGTCCCCCTACGAGCAGTACTTC.

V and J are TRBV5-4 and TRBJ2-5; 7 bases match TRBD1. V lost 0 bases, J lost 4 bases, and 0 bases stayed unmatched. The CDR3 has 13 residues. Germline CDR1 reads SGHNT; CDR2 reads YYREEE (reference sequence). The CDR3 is CASSLDRGETQYF. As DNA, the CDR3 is TGTGCCAGCAGCTTGGACAGGGGAGAGACCCAGTACTTC.

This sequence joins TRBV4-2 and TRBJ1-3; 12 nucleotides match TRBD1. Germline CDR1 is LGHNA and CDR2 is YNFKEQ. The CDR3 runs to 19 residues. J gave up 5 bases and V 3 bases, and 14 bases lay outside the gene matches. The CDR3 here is CASSQTILAGTGGRNTIYF. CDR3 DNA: TGTGCCAGCAGCCAGACGATCTTGGCGGGGACAGGGGGCAGAAACACCATATATTTT.

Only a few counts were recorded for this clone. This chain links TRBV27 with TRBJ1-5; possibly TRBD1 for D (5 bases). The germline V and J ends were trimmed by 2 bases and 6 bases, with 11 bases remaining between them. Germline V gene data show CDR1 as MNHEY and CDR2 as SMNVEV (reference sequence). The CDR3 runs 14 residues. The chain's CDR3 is CASSLGGGGQPQHF. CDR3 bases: TGTGCCAGCAGTTTAGGGGGGGGTGGTCAGCCCCAGCATTTT.

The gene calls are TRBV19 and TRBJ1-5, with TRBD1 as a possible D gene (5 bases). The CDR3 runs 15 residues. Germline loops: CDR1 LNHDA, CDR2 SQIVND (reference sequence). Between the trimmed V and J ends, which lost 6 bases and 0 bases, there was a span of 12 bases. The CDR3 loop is CASRPTAYSNQPQHF. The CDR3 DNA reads TGTGCCAGTAGACCGACAGCTTATAGCAATCAGCCCCAGCATTTT.

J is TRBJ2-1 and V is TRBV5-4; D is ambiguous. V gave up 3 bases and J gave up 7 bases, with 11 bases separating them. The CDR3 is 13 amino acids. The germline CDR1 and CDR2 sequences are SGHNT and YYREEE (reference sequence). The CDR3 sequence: CASSSQPGNEQFF. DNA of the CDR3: TGTGCCAGCAGCTCCCAGCCCGGGAATGAGCAGTTCTTC. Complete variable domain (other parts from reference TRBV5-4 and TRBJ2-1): ETGVTQSPTHLIKTRGQQVTLRCSSQSGHNTVSWYQQALGQGPQFIFQYYREEENGRGNFPPRFSGLQFPNYSSELNVNALELDDSALYLCASSSQPGNEQFFGPGTRLTVL.